This T cell receptor beta chain emerged from a study of blood T cell repertoires in COVID-19. Only one count was recorded for this clone. V was cut by 5 bases and J by 0 bases, with 11 bases left in between. The CDR3 covers 14 residues. Looked up from germline, CDR1 is SNHLY and CDR2 is FYNNEI. Method: immunoSEQ multiplex PCR; TCRdb's copy keeps in-frame clones and lacks some. Seen here are 55,000 to 70,000 clones, around 78% observed once, and the top ten hold around 5.1%. The rearrangement links TRBV2 to TRBJ2-7; weak D call: TRBD1 (6 bases). The TCR sequence derives from a human donor in a cohort sampled during active COVID-19. What was sequenced was peripheral blood. The CDR3 sequence is CASSSTGDSYEQYF. CDR3 nucleotide sequence: TGTGCCAGCAGTTCGACAGGTGACTCCTACGAGCAGTACTTC. Variable domain in full (rest from reference TRBV2 and TRBJ2-7): EPEVTQTPSHQVTQMGQEVILRCVPISNHLYFYWYRQILGQKVEFLVSFYNNEISEKSEIFDDQFSVERPDGSNFTLKIRSTKLEDSAMYFCASSSTGDSYEQYFGPGTRLTVT.